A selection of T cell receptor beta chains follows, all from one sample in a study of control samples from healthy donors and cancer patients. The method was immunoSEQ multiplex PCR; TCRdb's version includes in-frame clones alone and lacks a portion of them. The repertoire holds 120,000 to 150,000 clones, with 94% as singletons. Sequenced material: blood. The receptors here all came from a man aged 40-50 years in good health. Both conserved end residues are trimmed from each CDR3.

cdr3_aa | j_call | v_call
ASSFVQGALYEQY | TRBJ2-7 | TRBV28
ASSFWGRGEQF | TRBJ2-1 | TRBV12-3/TRBV12-4
ASSLARGSSNQPQH | TRBJ1-5 | TRBV7-9
ASRQTSGVYNEQF | TRBJ2-1 | TRBV6-5
ASSMDGTGGEQY | TRBJ2-7 | TRBV5-1
ASSYGGGTEAF | TRBJ1-1 | TRBV6-2/TRBV6-3
ASSQEGGSGYT | TRBJ1-2 | TRBV3-1/TRBV3-2
ASSARDRGHYGYT | TRBJ1-2 | TRBV25-1
SAGVGTVRPDTQY | TRBJ2-3 | TRBV29-1
ASGLERAEAF | TRBJ1-1 | TRBV12-5
ASSLVEGVAEQY | TRBJ2-7 | TRBV7-2
ASSYSPSGYGYT | TRBJ1-2 | TRBV6-5
ASSLEGGYGETQY | TRBJ2-5 | TRBV5-1